This TCR beta chain was observed in a study of beta chain features in type 1 diabetes. This clone has a handful of counts. What it binds is unknown. TCRB transcripts that were expressed got sequenced, as all of the isolated RNA had been reverse transcribed. Repertoires were generated with immunoSEQ multiplex PCR, while TCRdb's copy carries only in-frame clones and drops some. The sample has 600,000 to 700,000 clones; over 10% are singletons. Study-wide results and caveats: Moderately but significantly shorter TCRB CDR3s were found in Type 1 diabetes patients in all four CD4+ subsets.

What was sequenced was naive CD4+ T cells from blood. The clonotype comes from a man younger than 35 with type 1 diabetes.

The CDR3 DNA reads TGTGCCAGCTCACCGCCCGGGACAGGGGCGGACACTGAAGCTTTCTTT. Translated: CASSPPGTGADTEAFF. This chain links TRBV18 with TRBJ1-1; 10 bases fit TRBD1. Losses at the gene ends were 3 bases for V and 3 bases for J; bases not matched to a gene: 7. The CDR3 spans 16 residues. Germline V CDR1 and CDR2: KGHSH, LQKENI.